Here is one T cell receptor beta chain with its context. The data derive from a study of CD8 T cells in Susac syndrome. Random hexamers were used to reverse transcribe an amount of about 0.45 to 1 ug RNA. TCRdb analysed the immunoSEQ multiplex PCR reads with MiXCR anew, one entry per CDR3 protein. The sample includes about 190,000 distinct CDR3 sequences, around 95% of them seen just once. The ends were cut back, 2 bases at V and 4 bases at J, with 14 bases in the middle. The germline V gene encodes CDR1 SQVTM and CDR2 ANQGSEA. The CDR3 runs to 14 residues. CD8+ and CD4+ T cells were negatively isolated; TEMRA cells were FACS-enriched.

This chain uses TRBV29-1 with TRBJ1-2; D ambiguous. The source is a human donor with Susac syndrome. Sequencing used CD4+ T cells from PBMCs. The CDR3 DNA reads as TGCAGCGTTGAAACAGCCGGGTCCGGCTATGGCTACACCTTC. Translation: CSVETAGSGYGYTF.